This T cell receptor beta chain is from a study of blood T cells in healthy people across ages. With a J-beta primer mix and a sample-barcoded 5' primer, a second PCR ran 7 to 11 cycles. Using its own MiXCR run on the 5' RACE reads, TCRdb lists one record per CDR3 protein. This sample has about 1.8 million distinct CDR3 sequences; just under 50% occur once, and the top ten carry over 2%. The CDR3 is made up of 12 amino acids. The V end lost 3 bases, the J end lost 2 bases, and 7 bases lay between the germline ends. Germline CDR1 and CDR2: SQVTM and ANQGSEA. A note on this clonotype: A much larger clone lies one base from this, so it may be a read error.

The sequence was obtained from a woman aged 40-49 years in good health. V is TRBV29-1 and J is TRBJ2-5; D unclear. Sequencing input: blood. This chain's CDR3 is CSVEESQETQYF. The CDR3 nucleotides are TGCAGCGTTGAGGAAAGTCAAGAGACCCAGTACTTC. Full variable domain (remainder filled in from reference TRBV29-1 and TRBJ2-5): SAVISQKPSRDICQRGTSLTIQCQVDSQVTMMFWYRQQPGQSLTLIATANQGSEATYESGFVIDKFPISRPNLTFSTLTVSNMSPEDSSIYLCSVEESQETQYFGPGTRLLVL.